This TCR beta chain was documented in a study of blood T cell repertoires in COVID-19. Across the whole study: Sources were T cells, B-cell-depleted T cells, or PBMCs; the material itself was cDNA or gDNA.

Clones were sequenced by immunoSEQ multiplex PCR, and TCRdb holds only the in-frame ones, with some missing. The sample comprises roughly 230,000 clones, about 85% of which are singletons, and more than 9% rests with the top ten. The J segment lost 5 bases and the V segment lost 0 bases, leaving 3 bases of the junction unmatched. From germline, CDR1 is PRHDT and CDR2 FYEKMQ (reference sequence). CDR3 length: 14 residues. Specimen: peripheral blood. The TCR sequence derives from a woman older than 75 with COVID-19, enrolled during active disease. The chain has TRBV13 and TRBJ2-5, with TRBD2 identical over 7 bases. The CDR3 nucleotides are TGTGCCAGCAGCTTAGGAGCGGGGTATGAGACCCAGTACTTC. Amino acid sequence: CASSLGAGYETQYF.